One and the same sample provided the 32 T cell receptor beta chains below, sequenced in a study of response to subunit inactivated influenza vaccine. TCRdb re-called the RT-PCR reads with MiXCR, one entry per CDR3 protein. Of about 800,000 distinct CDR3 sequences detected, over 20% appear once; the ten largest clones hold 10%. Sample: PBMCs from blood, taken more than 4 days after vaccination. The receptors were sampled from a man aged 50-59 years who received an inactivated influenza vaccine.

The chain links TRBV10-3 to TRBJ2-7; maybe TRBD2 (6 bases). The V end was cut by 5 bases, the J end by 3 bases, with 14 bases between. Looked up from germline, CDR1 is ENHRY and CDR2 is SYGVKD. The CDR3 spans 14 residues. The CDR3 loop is CAISQGRGGYEQYF. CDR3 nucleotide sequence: TGTGCCATCAGTCAGGGACGGGGAGGCTACGAGCAGTACTTC.

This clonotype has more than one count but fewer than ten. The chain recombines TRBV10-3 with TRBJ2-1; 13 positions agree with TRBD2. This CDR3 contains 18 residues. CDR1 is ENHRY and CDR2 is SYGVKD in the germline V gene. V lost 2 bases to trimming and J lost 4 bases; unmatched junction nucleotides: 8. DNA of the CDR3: TGTGCCATCAGTGAGGCAGGTCGGACTAGCGGGAGATACAATGAGCAGTTCTTC. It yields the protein CAISEAGRTSGRYNEQFF.

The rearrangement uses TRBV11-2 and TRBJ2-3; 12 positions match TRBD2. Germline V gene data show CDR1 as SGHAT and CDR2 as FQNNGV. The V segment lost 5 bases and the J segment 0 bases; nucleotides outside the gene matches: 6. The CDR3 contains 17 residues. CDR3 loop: CASSGLAGRPSTDTQYF. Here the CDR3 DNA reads TGTGCCAGCAGCGGACTAGCGGGGAGACCTAGCACAGATACGCAGTATTTT.

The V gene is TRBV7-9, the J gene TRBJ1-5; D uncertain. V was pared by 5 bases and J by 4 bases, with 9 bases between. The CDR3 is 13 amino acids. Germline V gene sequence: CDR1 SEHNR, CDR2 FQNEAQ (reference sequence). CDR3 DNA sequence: TGTGCCAGCAGCCCGCAGGAGAATCAGCCCCAGCATTTT. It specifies CASSPQENQPQHF.

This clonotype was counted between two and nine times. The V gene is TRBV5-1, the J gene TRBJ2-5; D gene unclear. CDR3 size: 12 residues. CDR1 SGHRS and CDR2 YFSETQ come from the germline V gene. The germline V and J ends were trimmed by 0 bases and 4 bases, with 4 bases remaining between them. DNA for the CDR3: TGCGCCAGCAGCTTGGCCCCAGAGACCCAGTACTTC. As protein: CASSLAPETQYF.

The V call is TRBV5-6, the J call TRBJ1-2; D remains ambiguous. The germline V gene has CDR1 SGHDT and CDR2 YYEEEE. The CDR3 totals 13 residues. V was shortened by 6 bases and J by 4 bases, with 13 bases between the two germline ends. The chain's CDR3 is CASTSRRAYGYTF. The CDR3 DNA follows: TGTGCCAGCACCTCACGTCGGGCCTATGGCTACACCTTC.

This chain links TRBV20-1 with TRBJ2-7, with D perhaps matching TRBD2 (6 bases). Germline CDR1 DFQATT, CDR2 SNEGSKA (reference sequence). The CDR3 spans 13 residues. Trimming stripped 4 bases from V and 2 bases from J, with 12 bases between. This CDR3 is CSAIKQRAYEQYF. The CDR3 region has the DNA TGCAGTGCTATCAAACAGCGGGCCTACGAGCAGTACTTC.

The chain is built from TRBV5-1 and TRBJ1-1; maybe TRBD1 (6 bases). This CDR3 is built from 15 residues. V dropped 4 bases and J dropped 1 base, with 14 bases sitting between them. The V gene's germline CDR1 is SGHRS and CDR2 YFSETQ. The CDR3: CASSPQGKGNTEAFF. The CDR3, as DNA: TGCGCCAGCAGCCCCCAGGGGAAGGGGAACACTGAAGCTTTCTTT.

The CDR3 region is CATSEPTEYQETQYF. The CDR3 DNA reads as TGTGCCACCAGTGAACCGACAGAGTACCAAGAGACCCAGTACTTC. The chain recombines TRBV24-1 with TRBJ2-5; D possibly corresponds to TRBD1 (5 bases). In germline, CDR1 is KGHDR, CDR2 SFDVKD. V lost 4 bases and J lost 0, with 11 bases in between. CDR3 length equals 15 residues.

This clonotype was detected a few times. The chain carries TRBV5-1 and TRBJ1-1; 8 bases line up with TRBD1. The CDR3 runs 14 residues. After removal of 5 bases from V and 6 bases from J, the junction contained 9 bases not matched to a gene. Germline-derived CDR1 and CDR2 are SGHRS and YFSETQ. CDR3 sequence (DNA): TGCGCCAGCAGTCAGGACAGGGCAACAGCTGAAGCTTTCTTT. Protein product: CASSQDRATAEAFF.

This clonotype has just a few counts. CDR3 residues: CASSLGFSLAYEQYF. CDR3 sequence (DNA): TGTGCCAGCAGCTTAGGGTTTAGCTTAGCCTACGAGCAGTACTTC. The chain carries TRBV7-2 and TRBJ2-7, with no clear D. From germline, CDR1 is SGHTA and CDR2 FQGNSA. The V and J ends lost 1 base and 2 bases respectively, with 12 bases between them. CDR3 length: 15 amino acids.

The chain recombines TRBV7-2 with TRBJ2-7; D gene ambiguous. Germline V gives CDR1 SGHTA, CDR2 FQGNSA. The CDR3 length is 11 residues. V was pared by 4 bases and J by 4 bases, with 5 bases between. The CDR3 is CASSWQYEQYF. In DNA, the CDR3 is TGTGCCAGCAGCTGGCAGTACGAGCAGTACTTC. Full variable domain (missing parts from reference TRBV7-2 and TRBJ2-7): GAGVSQSPSNKVTEKGKDVELRCDPISGHTALYWYRQSLGQGLEFLIYFQGNSAPDKSGLPSDRFSAERTGGSVSTLTIQRTQQEDSAVYLCASSWQYEQYFGPGTRLTVT.

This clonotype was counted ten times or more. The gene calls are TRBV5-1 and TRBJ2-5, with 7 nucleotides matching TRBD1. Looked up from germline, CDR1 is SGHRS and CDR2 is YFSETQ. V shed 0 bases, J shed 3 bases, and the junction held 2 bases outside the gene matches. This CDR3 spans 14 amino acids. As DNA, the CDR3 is TGCGCCAGCAGCTTGGAGACAGGGAAAGAGACCCAGTACTTC. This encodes CASSLETGKETQYF.

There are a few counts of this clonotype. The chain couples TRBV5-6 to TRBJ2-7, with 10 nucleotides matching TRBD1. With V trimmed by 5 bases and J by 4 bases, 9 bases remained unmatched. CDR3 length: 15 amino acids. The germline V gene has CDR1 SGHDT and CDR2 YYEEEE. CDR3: CASRLTGTGDYEQYF. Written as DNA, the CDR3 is TGTGCCAGCAGGCTTACTGGGACAGGGGATTACGAGCAGTACTTC.

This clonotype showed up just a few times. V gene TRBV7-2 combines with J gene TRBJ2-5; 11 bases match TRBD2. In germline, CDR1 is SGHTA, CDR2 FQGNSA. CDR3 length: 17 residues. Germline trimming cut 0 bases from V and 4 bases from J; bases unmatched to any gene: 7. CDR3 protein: CASSLAYLAGGGETQYF. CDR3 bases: TGTGCCAGCAGCTTAGCGTACCTAGCGGGGGGAGGAGAGACCCAGTACTTC.

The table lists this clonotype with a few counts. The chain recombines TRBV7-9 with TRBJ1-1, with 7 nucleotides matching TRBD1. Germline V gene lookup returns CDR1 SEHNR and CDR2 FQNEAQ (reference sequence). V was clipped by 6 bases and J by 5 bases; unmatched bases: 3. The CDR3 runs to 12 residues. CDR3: CASREGQTEAFF. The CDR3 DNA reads TGTGCCAGCAGAGAGGGACAGACTGAAGCTTTCTTT.

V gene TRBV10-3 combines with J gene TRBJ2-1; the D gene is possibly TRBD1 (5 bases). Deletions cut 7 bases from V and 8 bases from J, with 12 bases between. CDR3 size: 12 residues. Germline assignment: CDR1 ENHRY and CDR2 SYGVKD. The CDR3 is CAINKGADEQFF. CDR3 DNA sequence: TGTGCCATCAACAAAGGGGCGGATGAGCAGTTCTTC.

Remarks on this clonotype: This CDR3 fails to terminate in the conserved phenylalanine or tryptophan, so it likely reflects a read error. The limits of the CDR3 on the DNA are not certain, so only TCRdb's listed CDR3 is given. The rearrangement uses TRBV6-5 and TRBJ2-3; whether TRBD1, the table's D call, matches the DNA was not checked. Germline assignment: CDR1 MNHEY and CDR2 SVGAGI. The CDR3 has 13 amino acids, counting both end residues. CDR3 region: CASSYMNGDSFSI.

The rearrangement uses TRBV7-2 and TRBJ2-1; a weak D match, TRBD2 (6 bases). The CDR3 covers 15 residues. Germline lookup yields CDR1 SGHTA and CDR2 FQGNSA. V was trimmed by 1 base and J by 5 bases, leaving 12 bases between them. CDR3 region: CASSLEGSGNNEQFF. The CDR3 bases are TGTGCCAGCAGCTTAGAGGGTAGCGGAAACAATGAGCAGTTCTTC.

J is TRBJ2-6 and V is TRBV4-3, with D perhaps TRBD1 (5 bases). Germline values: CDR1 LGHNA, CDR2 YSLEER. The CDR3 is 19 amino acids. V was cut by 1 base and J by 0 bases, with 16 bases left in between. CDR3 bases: TGCGCCAGCAGCCAAGTCTACAGGCGAATAGACTCTGGGGCCAACGTCCTGACTTTC. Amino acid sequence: CASSQVYRRIDSGANVLTF.

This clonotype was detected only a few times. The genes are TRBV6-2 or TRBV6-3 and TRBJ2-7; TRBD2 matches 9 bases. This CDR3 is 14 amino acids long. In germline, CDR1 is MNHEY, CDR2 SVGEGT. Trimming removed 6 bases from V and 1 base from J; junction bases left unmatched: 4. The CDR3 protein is CASSGLAQSYEQYF. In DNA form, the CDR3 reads TGTGCCAGCAGCGGACTAGCGCAATCCTACGAGCAGTACTTC.

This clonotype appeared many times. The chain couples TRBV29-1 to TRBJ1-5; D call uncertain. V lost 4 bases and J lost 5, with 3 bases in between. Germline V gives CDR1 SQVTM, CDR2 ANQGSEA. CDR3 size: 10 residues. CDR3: CSVGDQPQHF. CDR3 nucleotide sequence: TGCAGCGTTGGGGATCAGCCCCAGCATTTT.

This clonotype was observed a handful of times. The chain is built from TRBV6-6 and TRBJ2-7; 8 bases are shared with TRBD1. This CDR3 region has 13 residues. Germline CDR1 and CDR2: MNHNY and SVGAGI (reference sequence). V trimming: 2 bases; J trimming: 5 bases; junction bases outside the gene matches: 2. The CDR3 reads CASSYHRGNEQYF. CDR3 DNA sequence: TGTGCCAGCAGTTACCACAGGGGGAACGAGCAGTACTTC.

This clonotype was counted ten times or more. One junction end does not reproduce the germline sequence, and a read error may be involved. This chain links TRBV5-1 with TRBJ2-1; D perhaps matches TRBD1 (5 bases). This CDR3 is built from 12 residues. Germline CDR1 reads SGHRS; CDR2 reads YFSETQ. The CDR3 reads CASRVGHNEQFF. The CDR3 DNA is TGCGCCAGCAGGGTAGGACACAATGAACAGTTCTTC.

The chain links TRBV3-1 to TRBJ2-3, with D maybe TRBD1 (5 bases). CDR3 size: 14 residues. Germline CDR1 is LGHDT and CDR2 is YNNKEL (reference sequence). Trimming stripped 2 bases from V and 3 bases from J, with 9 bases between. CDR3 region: CASSQNRQTDTQYF. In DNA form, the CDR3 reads TGTGCCAGCAGCCAAAATCGACAGACAGATACGCAGTATTTT.

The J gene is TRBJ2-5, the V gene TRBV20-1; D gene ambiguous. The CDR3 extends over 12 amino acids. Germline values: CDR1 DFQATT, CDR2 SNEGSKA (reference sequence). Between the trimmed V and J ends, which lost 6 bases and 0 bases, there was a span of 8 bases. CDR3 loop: CSATENQETQYF. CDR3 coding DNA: TGCAGTGCAACAGAAAACCAAGAGACCCAGTACTTC.

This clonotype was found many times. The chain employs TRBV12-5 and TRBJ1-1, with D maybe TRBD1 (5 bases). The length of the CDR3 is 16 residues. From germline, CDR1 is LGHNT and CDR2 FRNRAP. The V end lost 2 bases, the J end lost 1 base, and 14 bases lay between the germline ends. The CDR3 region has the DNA TGTGCTAGTGGTTTGACGGGGGGGAAAGCGAACACTGAAGCTTTCTTT. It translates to CASGLTGGKANTEAFF.

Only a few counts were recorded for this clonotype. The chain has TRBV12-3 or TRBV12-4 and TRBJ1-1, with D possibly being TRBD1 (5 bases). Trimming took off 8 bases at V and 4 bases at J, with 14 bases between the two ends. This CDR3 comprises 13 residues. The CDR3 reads CASEQMGGTEAFF. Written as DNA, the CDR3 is TGTGCCAGCGAACAGATGGGGGGCACTGAAGCTTTCTTT.

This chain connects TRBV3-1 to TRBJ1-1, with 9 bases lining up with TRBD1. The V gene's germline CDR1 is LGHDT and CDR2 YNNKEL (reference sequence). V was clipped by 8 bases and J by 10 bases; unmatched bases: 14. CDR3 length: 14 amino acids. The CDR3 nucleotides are TGTGCCAGCGGAACTTATGACAGGGGGAATGGAGCTTTCTTT. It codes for CASGTYDRGNGAFF.

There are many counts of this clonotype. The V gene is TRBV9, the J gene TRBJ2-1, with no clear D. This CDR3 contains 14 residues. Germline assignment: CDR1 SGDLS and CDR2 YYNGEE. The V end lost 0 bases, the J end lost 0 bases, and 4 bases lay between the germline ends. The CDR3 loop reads CASSVVSSYNEQFF. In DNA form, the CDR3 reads TGTGCCAGCAGCGTAGTGAGCTCCTACAATGAGCAGTTCTTC.

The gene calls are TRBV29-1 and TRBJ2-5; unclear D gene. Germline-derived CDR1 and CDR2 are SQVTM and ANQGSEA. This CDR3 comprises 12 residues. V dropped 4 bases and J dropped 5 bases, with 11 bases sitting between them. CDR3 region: CSVVGAEETQYF. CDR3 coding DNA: TGCAGCGTTGTAGGAGCCGAGGAGACCCAGTACTTC.

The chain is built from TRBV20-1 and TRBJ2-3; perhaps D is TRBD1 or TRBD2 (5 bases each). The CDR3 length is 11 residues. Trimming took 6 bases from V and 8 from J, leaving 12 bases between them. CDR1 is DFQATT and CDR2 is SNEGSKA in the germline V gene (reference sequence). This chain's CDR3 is CSAISGTTQYF. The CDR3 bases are TGCAGTGCGATCTCCGGGACTACGCAGTATTTT.